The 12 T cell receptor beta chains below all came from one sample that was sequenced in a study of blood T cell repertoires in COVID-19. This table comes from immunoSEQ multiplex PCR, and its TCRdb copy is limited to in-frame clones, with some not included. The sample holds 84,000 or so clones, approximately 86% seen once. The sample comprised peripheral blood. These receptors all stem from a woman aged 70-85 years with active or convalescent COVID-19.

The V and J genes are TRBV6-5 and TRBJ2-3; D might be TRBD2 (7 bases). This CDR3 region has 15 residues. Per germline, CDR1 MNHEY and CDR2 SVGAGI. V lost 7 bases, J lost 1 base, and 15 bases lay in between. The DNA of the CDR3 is TGTGCCAGCAAGGATGGAGGGGGGGGCACAGATACGCAGTATTTT. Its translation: CASKDGGGGTDTQYF.

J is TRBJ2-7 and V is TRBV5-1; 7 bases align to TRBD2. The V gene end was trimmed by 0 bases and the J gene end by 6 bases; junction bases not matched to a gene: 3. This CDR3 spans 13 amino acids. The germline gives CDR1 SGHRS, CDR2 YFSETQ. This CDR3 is CASSLGREGEQYF. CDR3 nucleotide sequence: TGCGCCAGCAGCTTGGGCAGGGAGGGCGAGCAGTACTTC.

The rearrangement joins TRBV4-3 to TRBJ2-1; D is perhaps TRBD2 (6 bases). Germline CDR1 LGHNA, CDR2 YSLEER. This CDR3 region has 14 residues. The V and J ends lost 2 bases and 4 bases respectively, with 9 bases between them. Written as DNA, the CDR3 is TGCGCCAGCAGCCAAACCGGGGGTTACAATGAGCAGTTCTTC. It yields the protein CASSQTGGYNEQFF.

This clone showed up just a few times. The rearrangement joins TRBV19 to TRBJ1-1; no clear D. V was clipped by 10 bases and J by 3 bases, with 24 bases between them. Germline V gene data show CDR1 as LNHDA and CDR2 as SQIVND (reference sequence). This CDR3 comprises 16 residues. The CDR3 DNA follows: TGTGCCACCACAACCCCGACCGCCGGGGTTTACACTGAAGCTTTCTTT. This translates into CATTTPTAGVYTEAFF. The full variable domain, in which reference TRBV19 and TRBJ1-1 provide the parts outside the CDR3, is DGGITQSPKYLFRKEGQNVTLSCEQNLNHDAMYWYRQDPGQGLRLIYYSQIVNDFQKGDIAEGYSVSREKKESFPLTVTSAQKNPTAFYLCATTTPTAGVYTEAFFGQGTRLTVV.

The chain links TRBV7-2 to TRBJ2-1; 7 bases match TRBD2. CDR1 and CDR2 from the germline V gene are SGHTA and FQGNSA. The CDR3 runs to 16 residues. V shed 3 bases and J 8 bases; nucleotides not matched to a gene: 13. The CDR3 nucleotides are TGTGCCAGCAGCTTTCATCGGGCGGCGGCGGGGGATGAGCAGTTCTTC. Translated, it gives CASSFHRAAAGDEQFF.

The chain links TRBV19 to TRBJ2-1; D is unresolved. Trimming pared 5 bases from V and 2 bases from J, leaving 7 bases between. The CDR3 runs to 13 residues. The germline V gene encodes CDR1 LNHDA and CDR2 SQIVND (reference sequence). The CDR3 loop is CASSPTAYNEQFF. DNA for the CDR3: TGTGCCAGTAGTCCGACTGCCTACAATGAGCAGTTCTTC.

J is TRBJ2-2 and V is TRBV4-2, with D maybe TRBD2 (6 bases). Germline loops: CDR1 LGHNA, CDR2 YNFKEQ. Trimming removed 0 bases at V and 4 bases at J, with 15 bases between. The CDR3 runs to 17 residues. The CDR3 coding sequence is TGTGCCAGCAGCCAAGATTCGGGCGGGGAGATCACCGGGGAGCTGTTTTTT. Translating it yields CASSQDSGGEITGELFF.

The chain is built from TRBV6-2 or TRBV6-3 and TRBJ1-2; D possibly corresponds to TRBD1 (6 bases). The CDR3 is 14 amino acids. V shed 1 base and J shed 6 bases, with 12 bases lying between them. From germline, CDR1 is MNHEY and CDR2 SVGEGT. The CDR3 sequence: CASSYLRGIDGYTF. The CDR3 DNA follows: TGTGCCAGCAGTTACTTAAGGGGGATTGATGGCTACACCTTC.

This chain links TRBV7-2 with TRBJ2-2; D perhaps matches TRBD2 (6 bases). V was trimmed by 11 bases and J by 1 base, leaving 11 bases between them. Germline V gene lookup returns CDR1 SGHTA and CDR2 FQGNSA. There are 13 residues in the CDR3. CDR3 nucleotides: TGTGCCCAAGACGGGGGGAACACCGGGGAGCTGTTTTTT. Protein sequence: CAQDGGNTGELFF.

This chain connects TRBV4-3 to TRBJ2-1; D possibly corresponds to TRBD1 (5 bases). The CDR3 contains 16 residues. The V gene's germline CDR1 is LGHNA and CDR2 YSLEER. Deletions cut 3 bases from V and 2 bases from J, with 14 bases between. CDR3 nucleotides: TGCGCCAGCAGCCAGACCACAGGCGGCACCTACAATGAGCAGTTCTTC. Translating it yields CASSQTTGGTYNEQFF.

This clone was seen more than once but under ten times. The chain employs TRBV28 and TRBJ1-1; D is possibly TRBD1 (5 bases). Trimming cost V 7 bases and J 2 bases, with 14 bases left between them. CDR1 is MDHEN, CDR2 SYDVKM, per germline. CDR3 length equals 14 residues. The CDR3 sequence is CASTVEGDNTEAFF. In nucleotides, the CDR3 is TGTGCCAGCACTGTAGAAGGGGATAACACTGAAGCTTTCTTT.

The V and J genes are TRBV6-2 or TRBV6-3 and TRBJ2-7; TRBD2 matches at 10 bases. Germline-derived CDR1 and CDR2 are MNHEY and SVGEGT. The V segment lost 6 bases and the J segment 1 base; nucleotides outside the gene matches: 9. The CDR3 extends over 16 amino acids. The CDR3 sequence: CASSPLLAGASYEQYF. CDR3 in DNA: TGTGCCAGCAGCCCTCTCCTAGCGGGGGCTTCCTACGAGCAGTACTTC.